Below, one T cell receptor beta chain is given with its context. The entry originates in a study of T cell changes during pregnancy in multiple sclerosis. Profiling relied on immunoSEQ multiplex PCR, and the TCRdb table lists in-frame clones only, not all of them. The sample lists over 100,000 clones, 80% to 95% seen once, with approximately 1.4% in the top ten. V was shortened by 4 bases and J by 1 base, with 11 bases between the two germline ends. Germline V CDR1 and CDR2: MNHNS, SASEGT. The CDR3 has 16 residues. This chain links TRBV6-1 with TRBJ1-6; D is ambiguous. The TCR sequence derives from a female donor with multiple sclerosis, enrolled in a pregnancy study. Sequencing used peripheral blood, obtained in the third trimester of pregnancy. CDR3 loop: CASSAVLRSYNSPLHF. The CDR3 DNA reads TGTGCCAGCAGTGCGGTCCTCCGGTCCTATAATTCACCCCTCCACTTT.